Presented here are 7 T cell receptor beta chains from one specimen sequenced in a study of T cell repertoires in cytomegalovirus infection (dated by TCRdb to the late 2010s). The run used an Illumina HiSeq 1500. The public reads were quality trimmed at Q25 with fastp and then assembled into clones with MiXCR by TCRdb, keeping productive beta chains. Rows with a matching CDR3 protein are joined into one entry that keeps the most common DNA and genes. This sample holds roughly 630,000 distinct CDR3 sequences; 20% to 30% were observed only once. The leading ten clones occupy under 8.5% of the sample. Sample: CD8+ T cells from PBMCs. The receptor source for this set is a human donor in good health (CMV status not recorded). Some clones in this sample may be carry-over from other donors' samples.

The sample holds one count of this clonotype. The CDR3 DNA follows: TGTGCCAGCAGCGCAAGGGACAGGGGGTCCACCGGGGAGCTGTTTTTT. Translated, it gives CASSARDRGSTGELFF. The chain recombines TRBV9 with TRBJ2-2; TRBD1 matches 11 bases. From germline, CDR1 is SGDLS and CDR2 YYNGEE. The CDR3 spans 16 residues. V lost 3 bases and J lost 4; bases outside the gene matches: 5.

The rearrangement uses TRBV29-1 and TRBJ2-1, with 7 bases lining up with TRBD2. The J segment lost 3 bases and the V segment lost 3 bases, leaving 5 bases of the junction unmatched. The CDR3 loop spans 14 amino acids. The germline V gene has CDR1 SQVTM and CDR2 ANQGSEA. CDR3 protein: CSVEGQRGYNEQFF. The CDR3 nucleotides are TGCAGCGTTGAGGGCCAGCGGGGCTACAATGAGCAGTTCTTC.

This clonotype has only a few counts. The chain is built from TRBV6-5 and TRBJ2-3; D not resolved. This CDR3 spans 13 amino acids. The V gene's germline CDR1 is MNHEY and CDR2 SVGAGI. Trimming cost V 3 bases and J 6 bases, with 10 bases left between them. The CDR3 reads CASSYQERDTQYF. As DNA, the CDR3 is TGTGCCAGCAGTTATCAGGAAAGGGATACGCAGTATTTT.

This clonotype was picked up a small number of times. V gene TRBV4-1 combines with J gene TRBJ2-5; D call uncertain. There are 14 residues in the CDR3. Germline CDR1 is MGHRA and CDR2 is YSYEKL. Trimming left V 5 bases short and J 5 bases short, with 15 bases between. CDR3 coding DNA: TGCGCCAGCAGCTCCCTTATCTCCCGGGAGACCCAGTACTTC. Amino acids: CASSSLISRETQYF.

This clonotype was seen a few times. The V and J genes are TRBV7-9 and TRBJ2-2; TRBD1 agrees at 7 bases. This CDR3 has 16 residues. Germline loops: CDR1 SEHNR, CDR2 FQNEAQ (reference sequence). The V segment lost 3 bases and the J segment 6 bases; nucleotides outside the gene matches: 10. Here the CDR3 reads CASSFPHRGQAGELFF. The DNA of the CDR3 is TGTGCCAGCAGCTTTCCCCACAGGGGCCAGGCCGGGGAGCTGTTTTTT.

This clonotype appeared many times. CDR3 loop: CAITKVDEQFF. CDR3 in DNA: TGTGCCATCACTAAAGTCGATGAGCAGTTCTTC. This chain uses TRBV7-9 with TRBJ2-1, with D unresolved. There are 11 residues in the CDR3. Germline V CDR1 and CDR2: SEHNR, FQNEAQ (reference sequence). V was trimmed by 10 bases and J by 8 bases, leaving 12 bases between them.

This clonotype was counted a few times. This chain connects TRBV7-9 to TRBJ2-3; D is undetermined. This CDR3 contains 18 residues. In germline, CDR1 is SEHNR, CDR2 FQNEAQ (reference sequence). V was pared by 4 bases and J by 0 bases, with 20 bases between. CDR3 nucleotide sequence: TGTGCCAGCAGCTCAATCACAAGGACCGATGCGAGCACAGATACGCAGTATTTT. This encodes CASSSITRTDASTDTQYF. The whole variable domain, filled in from reference TRBV7-9 and TRBJ2-3, reads DTGVSQNPRHKITKRGQNVTFRCDPISEHNRLYWYRQTLGQGPEFLTYFQNEAQLEKSRLLSDRFSAERPKGSFSTLEIQRTEQGDSAMYLCASSSITRTDASTDTQYFGPGTRLTVL.